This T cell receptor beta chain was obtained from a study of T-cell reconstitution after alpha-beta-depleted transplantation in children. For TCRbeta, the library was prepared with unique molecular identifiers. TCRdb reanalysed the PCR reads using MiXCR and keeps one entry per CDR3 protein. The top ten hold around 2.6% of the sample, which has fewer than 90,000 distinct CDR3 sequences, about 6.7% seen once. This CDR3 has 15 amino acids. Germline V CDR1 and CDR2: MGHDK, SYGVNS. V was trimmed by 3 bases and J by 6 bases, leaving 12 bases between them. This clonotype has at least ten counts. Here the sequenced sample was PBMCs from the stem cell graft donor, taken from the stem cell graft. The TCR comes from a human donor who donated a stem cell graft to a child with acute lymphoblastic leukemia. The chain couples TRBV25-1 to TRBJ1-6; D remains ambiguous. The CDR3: CASSDVAGSNSPLHF. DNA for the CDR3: TGTGCCAGCAGTGACGTGGCAGGCTCTAATTCACCCCTCCACTTT.